This TCR beta chain originates from a study of T cell responses to AZD1222 COVID-19 vaccine. Study information: Researchers grouped second doses given at about 4 or about 12 weeks into one pool. Findings of the study overall: Spike-specific TCR breadth and depth went up after people got two AZD1222 doses. At 160-218 and 743-854, vaccine-associated CD4 TCRs were dominant, and they spanned spike. Of spike-specific TCRs, nearly half reportedly target regions left unmutated in variants.

TCRdb's copy holds only in-frame clones and misses some; the assay was immunoSEQ multiplex PCR. The data contain roughly 160,000 clones, around 94% of them singletons. This CDR3 has 14 residues. CDR1 LNHDA and CDR2 SQIVND come from the germline V gene (reference sequence). The V end was cut by 6 bases, the J end by 1 base, with 12 bases between. Concerning this clone: Antigen: not known.

Sequences were derived from peripheral blood, sampled on day 0 of AZD1222 vaccination. This chain links TRBV19 with TRBJ1-1; D call uncertain. The sequence came from an adult in good health. CDR3 in amino acids: CASRYTEKNTEAFF. The CDR3 DNA is TGTGCCAGTAGATACACAGAGAAGAACACTGAAGCTTTCTTT.